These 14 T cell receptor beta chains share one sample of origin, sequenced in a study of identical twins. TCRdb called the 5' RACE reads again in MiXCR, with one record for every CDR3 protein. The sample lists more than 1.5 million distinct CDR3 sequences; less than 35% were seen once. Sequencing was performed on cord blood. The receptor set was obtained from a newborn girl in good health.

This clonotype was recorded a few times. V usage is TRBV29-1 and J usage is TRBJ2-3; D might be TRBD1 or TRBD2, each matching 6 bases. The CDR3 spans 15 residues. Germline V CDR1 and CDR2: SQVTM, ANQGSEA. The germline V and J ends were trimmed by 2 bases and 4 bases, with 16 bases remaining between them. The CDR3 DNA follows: TGCAGCGTTGAAATCCGGGGGCTCAGGGCAGATACGCAGTATTTT. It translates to CSVEIRGLRADTQYF.

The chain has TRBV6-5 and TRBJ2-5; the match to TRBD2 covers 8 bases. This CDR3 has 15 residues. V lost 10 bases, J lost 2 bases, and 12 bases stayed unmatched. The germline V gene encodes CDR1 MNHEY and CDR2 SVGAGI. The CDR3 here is CANRQTSGSQETQYF. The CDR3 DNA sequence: TGTGCCAACAGACAAACTAGCGGATCTCAAGAGACCCAGTACTTC.

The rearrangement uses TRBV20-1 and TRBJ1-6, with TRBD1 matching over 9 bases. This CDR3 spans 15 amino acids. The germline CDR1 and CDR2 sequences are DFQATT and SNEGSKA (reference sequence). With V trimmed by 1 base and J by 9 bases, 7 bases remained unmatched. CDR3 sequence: CSARGHRGRFSPLHF. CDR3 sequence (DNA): TGCAGTGCTAGAGGCCACAGGGGGCGCTTTTCACCCCTCCACTTT.

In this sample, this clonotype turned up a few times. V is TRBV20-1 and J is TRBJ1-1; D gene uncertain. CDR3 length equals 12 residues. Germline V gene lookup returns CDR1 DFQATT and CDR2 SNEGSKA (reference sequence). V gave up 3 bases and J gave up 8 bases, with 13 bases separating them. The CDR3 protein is CSARDFFREAFF. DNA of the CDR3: TGCAGTGCTAGGGACTTTTTTCGGGAAGCTTTCTTT.

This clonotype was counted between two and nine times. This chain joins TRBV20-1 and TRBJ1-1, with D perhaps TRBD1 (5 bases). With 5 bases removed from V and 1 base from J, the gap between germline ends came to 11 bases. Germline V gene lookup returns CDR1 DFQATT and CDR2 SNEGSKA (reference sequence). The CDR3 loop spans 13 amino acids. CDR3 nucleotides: TGCAGTGCTGATCGCGGGGCGAACACTGAAGCTTTCTTT. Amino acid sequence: CSADRGANTEAFF.

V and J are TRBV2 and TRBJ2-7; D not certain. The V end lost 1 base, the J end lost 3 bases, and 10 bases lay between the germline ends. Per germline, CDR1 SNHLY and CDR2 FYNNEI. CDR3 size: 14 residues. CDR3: CASSEGAGFYEQYF. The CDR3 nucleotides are TGTGCCAGCAGTGAAGGGGCAGGCTTCTACGAGCAGTACTTC.

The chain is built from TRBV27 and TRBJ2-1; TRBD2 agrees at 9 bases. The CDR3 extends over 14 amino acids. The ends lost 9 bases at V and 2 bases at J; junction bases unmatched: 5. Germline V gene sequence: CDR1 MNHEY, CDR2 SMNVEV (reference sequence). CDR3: CASRTSATYNEQFF. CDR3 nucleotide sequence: TGTGCCAGTAGGACTAGCGCTACCTACAATGAGCAGTTCTTC.

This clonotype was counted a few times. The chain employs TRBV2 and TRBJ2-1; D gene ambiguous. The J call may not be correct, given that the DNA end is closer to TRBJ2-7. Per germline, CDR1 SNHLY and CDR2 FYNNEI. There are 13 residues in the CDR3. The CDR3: CASSVPSYNEQYF. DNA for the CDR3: TGTGCCAGCAGTGTCCCCTCCTACAATGAGCAGTACTTC.

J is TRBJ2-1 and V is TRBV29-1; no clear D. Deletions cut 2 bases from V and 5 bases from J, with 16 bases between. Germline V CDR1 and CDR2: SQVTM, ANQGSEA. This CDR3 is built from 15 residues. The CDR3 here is CSVESGVVRHNEQFF. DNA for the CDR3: TGCAGCGTTGAATCTGGCGTGGTAAGACACAATGAGCAGTTCTTC.

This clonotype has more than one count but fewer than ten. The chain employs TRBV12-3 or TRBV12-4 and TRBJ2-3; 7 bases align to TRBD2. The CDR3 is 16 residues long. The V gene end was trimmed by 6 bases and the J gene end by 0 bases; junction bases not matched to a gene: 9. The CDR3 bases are TGTGCCAGCAGCCCTTATAGCGGGTCCAGCACAGATACGCAGTATTTT. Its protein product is CASSPYSGSSTDTQYF.

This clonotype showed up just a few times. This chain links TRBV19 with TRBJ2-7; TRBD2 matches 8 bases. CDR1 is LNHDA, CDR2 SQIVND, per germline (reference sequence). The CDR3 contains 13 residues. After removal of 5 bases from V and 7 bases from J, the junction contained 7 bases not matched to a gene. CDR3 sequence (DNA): TGTGCCAGTAGTGTCGGGGGGGCCAATGAGCAGTACTTC. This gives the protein CASSVGGANEQYF.

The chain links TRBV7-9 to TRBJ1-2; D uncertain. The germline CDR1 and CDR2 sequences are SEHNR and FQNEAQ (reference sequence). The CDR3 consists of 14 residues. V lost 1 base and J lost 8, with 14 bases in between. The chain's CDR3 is CASSLVLDTMGYTF. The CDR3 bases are TGTGCCAGCAGCTTAGTCCTCGACACTATGGGCTACACCTTC. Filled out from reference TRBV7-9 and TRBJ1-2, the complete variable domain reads DTGVSQNPRHKITKRGQNVTFRCDPISEHNRLYWYRQTLGQGPEFLTYFQNEAQLEKSRLLSDRFSAERPKGSFSTLEIQRTEQGDSAMYLCASSLVLDTMGYTFGSGTRLTVV.

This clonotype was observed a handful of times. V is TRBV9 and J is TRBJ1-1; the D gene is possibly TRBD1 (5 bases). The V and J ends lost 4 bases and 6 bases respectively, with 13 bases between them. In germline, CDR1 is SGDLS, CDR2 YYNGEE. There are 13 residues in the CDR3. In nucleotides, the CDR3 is TGTGCCAGCAGCCCCGCAGGGTCCTCTGAAGCTTTCTTT. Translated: CASSPAGSSEAFF. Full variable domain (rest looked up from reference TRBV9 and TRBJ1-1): DSGVTQTPKHLITATGQRVTLRCSPRSGDLSVYWYQQSLDQGLQFLIQYYNGEERAKGNILERFSAQQFPDLHSELNLSSLELGDSALYFCASSPAGSSEAFFGQGTRLTVV.

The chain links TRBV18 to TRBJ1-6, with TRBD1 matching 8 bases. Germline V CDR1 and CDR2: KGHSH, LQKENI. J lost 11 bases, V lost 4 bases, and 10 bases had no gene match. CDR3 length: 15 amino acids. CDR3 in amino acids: CASSLGTGGRPPLHF. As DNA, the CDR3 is TGTGCCAGCTCACTAGGTACAGGGGGTCGACCACCCCTCCACTTT.